The 18 T cell receptor beta chains listed next were all sequenced from one sample in a study of shared T cell receptors in the human thymus. Produced via immunoSEQ multiplex PCR; TCRdb's table is partial and in-frame only. The sample holds hundreds of thousands of clones, 75% to 85% seen once. These data also featured in a second study, about human thymus T cells.

The source material was thymocytes. Receptors were obtained from a boy in the first two years of life with a congenital heart defect.

This clone was observed a few times. An end of the junction does not agree with germline; a read error may underlie this. The V call is TRBV20-1, the J call TRBJ2-3; possibly TRBD1 for D (5 bases). The germline V gene encodes CDR1 DFQATT and CDR2 SNEGSKA (reference sequence). The CDR3 is 11 amino acids. The CDR3 sequence is CSASQTDTQYF. CDR3 DNA: TGCAGTGCTAGTCAGACAGATACTCAGTATTTT.

V usage is TRBV9 and J usage is TRBJ2-7; TRBD2 matches at 14 bases. V trimming: 4 bases; J trimming: 0 bases; junction bases outside the gene matches: 15. This CDR3 contains 20 residues. The germline gives CDR1 SGDLS, CDR2 YYNGEE. DNA for the CDR3: TGTGCCAGCAGCAACGGACTAGCGGGAGGCCACAACATGAGCTCCTACGAGCAGTACTTC. This translates into CASSNGLAGGHNMSSYEQYF.

V gene TRBV6-1 combines with J gene TRBJ2-3; TRBD2 aligns across 7 bases. Germline V CDR1 and CDR2: MNHNS, SASEGT. J gave up 5 bases and V 2 bases, and 10 bases lay outside the gene matches. CDR3 length: 16 amino acids. The CDR3 sequence is CASSERRREERDTQYF. CDR3 nucleotide sequence: TGTGCCAGCAGTGAAAGGCGTCGGGAGGAGAGAGATACGCAGTATTTT.

In this sample, this clone turned up a few times. Here the CDR3 reads CASSPSSRSGFSTDTQYF. As DNA, the CDR3 is TGTGCCAGCAGCCCTTCATCCCGATCAGGGTTTAGCACAGATACGCAGTATTTT. The V gene is TRBV13, the J gene TRBJ2-3, with D perhaps matching TRBD1 (5 bases). In germline, CDR1 is PRHDT, CDR2 FYEKMQ (reference sequence). The V and J ends lost 5 bases and 0 bases respectively, with 21 bases between them. The CDR3 has 18 residues. Variable domain in full (rest from reference TRBV13 and TRBJ2-3): AAGVIQSPRHLIKEKRETATLKCYPIPRHDTVYWYQQGPGQDPQFLISFYEKMQSDKGSIPDRFSAQQFSDYHSELNMSSLELGDSALYFCASSPSSRSGFSTDTQYFGPGTRLTVL.

The chain links TRBV15 to TRBJ2-5, with 7 bases that match TRBD2. This CDR3 is built from 14 residues. V shed 6 bases, J shed 5 bases, and the junction held 9 bases outside the gene matches. Germline CDR1 is LNHNV and CDR2 is YYDKDF (reference sequence). CDR3 DNA: TGTGCCACCAGGGGAATGGGAGGGACGGAGACCCAGTACTTC. It codes for CATRGMGGTETQYF.

The chain is built from TRBV28 and TRBJ2-1, with TRBD1 identical over 9 bases. Trimming removed 3 bases from V and 6 bases from J; junction bases left unmatched: 9. CDR1 MDHEN and CDR2 SYDVKM come from the germline V gene. The CDR3 totals 16 residues. The CDR3 DNA reads as TGTGCCAGCAGTTTGCATCGGACAGGGGCAGGCAATGAGCAGTTCTTC. As protein: CASSLHRTGAGNEQFF.

As DNA, the CDR3 is TGTGCCAGTAACCAGGGCAATCAGCCCCAGCATTTT. Translating it yields CASNQGNQPQHF. The J gene is TRBJ1-5, the V gene TRBV19; unclear D gene. This CDR3 has 12 residues. Germline V gene data show CDR1 as LNHDA and CDR2 as SQIVND (reference sequence). With 7 bases removed from V and 2 bases from J, the gap between germline ends came to 6 bases.

This clone was observed once. The gene calls are TRBV10-2 and TRBJ1-5; 7 nucleotides line up with TRBD1. CDR1 is WSHSY, CDR2 SAAADI, per germline. The CDR3 runs 13 residues. With V trimmed by 10 bases and J by 3 bases, 6 bases remained unmatched. The CDR3 DNA reads TGCGCCACCTCGGACAGGTCCAATCAGCCCCAGCATTTT. Residues: CATSDRSNQPQHF.

The V and J genes are TRBV4-2 and TRBJ2-7; the match to TRBD1 covers 7 bases. Germline values: CDR1 LGHNA, CDR2 YNFKEQ. The V gene end was trimmed by 0 bases and the J gene end by 2 bases; junction bases not matched to a gene: 7. CDR3 length: 16 amino acids. The CDR3 loop reads CASSQDRRDSTYEQYF. The CDR3 DNA reads as TGTGCCAGCAGCCAAGATCGTCGGGACAGCACCTACGAGCAGTACTTC.

The chain uses TRBV27 and TRBJ1-2; TRBD1 matches 9 bases. Germline values: CDR1 MNHEY, CDR2 SMNVEV (reference sequence). The J segment lost 2 bases and the V segment lost 5 bases, leaving 15 bases of the junction unmatched. The CDR3 loop spans 18 amino acids. The CDR3 protein is CASSMTGTGKGWNYGYTF. The CDR3 DNA follows: TGTGCCAGCAGTATGACCGGGACAGGGAAGGGTTGGAACTATGGCTACACCTTC.

J is TRBJ2-5 and V is TRBV6-5; D is perhaps TRBD2 (5 bases). The J call is doubtful: the DNA matches TRBJ2-7 better. CDR1 is MNHEY and CDR2 is SVGAGI in the germline V gene. The CDR3 extends over 14 amino acids. The CDR3: CASSYSQRAYEQYF. CDR3 nucleotides: TGTGCCAGCAGTTACTCACAGAGGGCCTACGAGCAGTACTTC.

This clone was picked up one time. This chain joins TRBV1 and TRBJ2-6; the D call in the table, TRBD1, was not verified against the DNA. TRBV1 is assigned pseudogene status. The CDR3 covers 19 residues. The CDR3 loop is CTSSQGQGVARSGANVLTF. The CDR3 DNA follows: TGCACCAGCAGCCAAGGACAGGGCGTAGCCCGCTCTGGGGCCAACGTCCTGACTTTC.

This sequence joins TRBV13 and TRBJ1-2; a weak D match, TRBD1 (6 bases). Germline loops: CDR1 PRHDT, CDR2 FYEKMQ (reference sequence). The CDR3 is 16 residues long. Between the trimmed V and J ends, which lost 5 bases and 2 bases, there was a span of 18 bases. CDR3: CASSLTRGASNYGYTF. The CDR3, as DNA: TGTGCCAGCAGCCTCACCCGGGGGGCGAGCAACTATGGCTACACCTTC.

The rearrangement uses TRBV2 and TRBJ2-5, with a weak D call TRBD2 (5 bases). This CDR3 has 16 residues. Germline loops: CDR1 SNHLY, CDR2 FYNNEI. Trimming took off 4 bases at V and 9 bases at J, with 24 bases between the two ends. CDR3 nucleotides: TGTGCCAGCAGTGCTCGGCCAACTGGAGGTCGAAGAGCCCAGTACTTC. Its translation is CASSARPTGGRRAQYF.

V gene TRBV15 combines with J gene TRBJ2-2, with a possible D match to TRBD2 (5 bases). Looked up from germline, CDR1 is LNHNV and CDR2 is YYDKDF (reference sequence). The CDR3 loop spans 14 amino acids. Trimming pared 5 bases from V and 1 base from J, leaving 8 bases between. The CDR3 coding sequence is TGTGCCACCAGCGCAGAGGGGAACACCGGGGAGCTGTTTTTT. Its translation is CATSAEGNTGELFF.

This sequence joins TRBV11-2 and TRBJ2-1; 12 positions agree with TRBD2. With 3 bases clipped from V and 8 bases from J, the junction kept 11 bases outside the gene matches. CDR1 SGHAT and CDR2 FQNNGV come from the germline V gene. The CDR3 length is 17 residues. In DNA form, the CDR3 reads TGTGCCAGCAGCTTCAATAGGACTAGCGGGAATGGGGATGAGCAGTTCTTC. Translating gives CASSFNRTSGNGDEQFF.

J is TRBJ2-1 and V is TRBV27; TRBD2 matches at 16 bases. V shed 3 bases, J shed 2 bases, and the junction held 4 bases outside the gene matches. Germline CDR1 MNHEY, CDR2 SMNVEV (reference sequence). This CDR3 is 18 amino acids long. In DNA form, the CDR3 reads TGTGCCAGCAGTTTGGGACTAGCGGGAGGGGGGACCTACAATGAGCAGTTCTTC. Its translation: CASSLGLAGGGTYNEQFF.

V is TRBV20-1 and J is TRBJ2-5; no reliable D call. The CDR3 runs 11 residues. Germline CDR1 reads DFQATT; CDR2 reads SNEGSKA (reference sequence). V was pared by 6 bases and J by 0 bases, with 5 bases between. In DNA, the CDR3 is TGCAGTGCCTTAGACCAAGAGACCCAGTACTTC. It is translated as CSALDQETQYF.